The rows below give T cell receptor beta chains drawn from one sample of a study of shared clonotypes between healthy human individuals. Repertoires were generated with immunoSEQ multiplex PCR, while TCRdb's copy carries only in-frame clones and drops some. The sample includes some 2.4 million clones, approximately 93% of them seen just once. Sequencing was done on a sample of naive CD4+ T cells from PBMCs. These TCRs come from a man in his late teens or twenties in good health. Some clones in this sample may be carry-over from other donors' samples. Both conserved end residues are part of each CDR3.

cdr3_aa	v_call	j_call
CASRGQGGNYEQYF	TRBV6-1	TRBJ2-7
CASSLGRGDSPLHF	TRBV5-1	TRBJ1-6
CASSTGTGNEQFF	TRBV6-6	TRBJ2-1
CATQGNTGELFF	TRBV28	TRBJ2-2
CASSFTSSSYNEQFF	TRBV7-9	TRBJ2-1
CASSFAGLPSYEQYF	TRBV7-2	TRBJ2-7
CASSLVRGKYNEQFF	TRBV11-2	TRBJ2-1
CAISETGTGELFF	TRBV10-3	TRBJ2-2
CASSLGAGRRGRKPPEAFF	TRBV7-2	TRBJ1-1
CASSPGDGNEKLFF	TRBV18	TRBJ1-4
CASTTGTQEQFF	TRBV28	TRBJ2-1
CATNPGGVADTQYF	TRBV5-1	TRBJ2-3
CASSLARAGNQPQHF	TRBV7-2	TRBJ1-5
CASSYRTGTAYEQYF	TRBV5-1	TRBJ2-7
CAWSVERSSYNEQFF	TRBV30	TRBJ2-1
CASSEAYRRTDTQYF	TRBV6-1	TRBJ2-3
CASRPGQGRDADF	TRBV6-1	TRBJ2-4
CASSLKREGNEQFF	TRBV27	TRBJ2-1